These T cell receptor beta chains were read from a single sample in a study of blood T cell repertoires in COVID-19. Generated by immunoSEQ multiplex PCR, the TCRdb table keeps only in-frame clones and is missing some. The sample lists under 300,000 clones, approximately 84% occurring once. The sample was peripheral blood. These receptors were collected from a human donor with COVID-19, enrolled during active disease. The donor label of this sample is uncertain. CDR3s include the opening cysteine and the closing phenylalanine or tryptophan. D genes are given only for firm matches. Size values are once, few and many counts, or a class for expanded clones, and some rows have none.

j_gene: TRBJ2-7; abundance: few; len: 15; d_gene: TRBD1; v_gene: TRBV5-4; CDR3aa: CASSRGTGAAYEQYF; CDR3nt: TGTGCCAGCAGCAGGGGGACAGGCGCGGCCTACGAGCAGTACTTC
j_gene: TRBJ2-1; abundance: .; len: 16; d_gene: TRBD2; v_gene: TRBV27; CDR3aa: CASSSPSGRASNEQFF; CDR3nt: TGTGCCAGCAGTTCCCCTAGCGGGAGGGCCTCGAATGAGCAGTTCTTC
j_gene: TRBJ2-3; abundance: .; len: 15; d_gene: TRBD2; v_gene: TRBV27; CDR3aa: CASSSWGGLTDTQYF; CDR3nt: TGTGCCAGCAGTTCGTGGGGGGGGTTGACAGATACGCAGTATTTT
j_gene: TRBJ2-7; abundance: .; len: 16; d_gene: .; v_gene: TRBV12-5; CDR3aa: CASGFLQGRGTYEQYF; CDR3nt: TGTGCTAGTGGCTTCCTCCAGGGGCGGGGGACCTACGAGCAGTACTTC
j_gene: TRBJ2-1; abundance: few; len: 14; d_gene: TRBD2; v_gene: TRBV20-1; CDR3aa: CSVSILAAYNEQFF; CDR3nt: TGCAGTGTTAGTATACTAGCGGCCTACAATGAGCAGTTCTTC
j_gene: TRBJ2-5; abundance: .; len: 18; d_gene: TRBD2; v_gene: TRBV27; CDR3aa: CASSYTTLAGVGKETQYF; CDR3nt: TGTGCCAGCAGTTACACAACCTTAGCGGGAGTAGGTAAGGAGACCCAGTACTTC
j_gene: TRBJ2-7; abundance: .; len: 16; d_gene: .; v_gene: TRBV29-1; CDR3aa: CSALTFAVGRAYEQYF; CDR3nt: TGCAGCGCCTTGACTTTCGCGGTCGGCAGGGCCTACGAGCAGTACTTC
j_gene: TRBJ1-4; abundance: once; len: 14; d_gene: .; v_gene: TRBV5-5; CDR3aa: CASSQLAGNEKLFF; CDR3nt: TGTGCCAGCAGCCAACTAGCGGGGAATGAAAAACTGTTTTTT
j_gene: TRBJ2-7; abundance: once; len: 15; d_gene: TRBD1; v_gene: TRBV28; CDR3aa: CASSFIGQGLYEQYF; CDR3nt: TGTGCCAGCAGTTTTATAGGACAGGGACTCTACGAGCAGTACTTC
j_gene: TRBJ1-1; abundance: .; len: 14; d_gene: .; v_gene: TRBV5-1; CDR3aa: CASSLGTVNTEAFF; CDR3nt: TGCGCCAGCAGCTTGGGGACAGTCAACACTGAAGCTTTCTTT
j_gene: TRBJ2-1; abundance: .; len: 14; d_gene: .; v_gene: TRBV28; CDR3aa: CASSEAARRNEQFF; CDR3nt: TGTGCCAGCAGTGAAGCGGCTAGGCGAAATGAGCAGTTCTTC
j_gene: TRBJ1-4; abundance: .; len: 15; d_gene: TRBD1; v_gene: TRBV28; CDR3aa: CASSTGQGYNEKLFF; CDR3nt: TGTGCCAGCAGTACCGGACAGGGGTATAATGAAAAACTGTTTTTT
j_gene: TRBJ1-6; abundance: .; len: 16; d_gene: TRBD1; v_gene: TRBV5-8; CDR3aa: CASIQSTGVLVSPLHF; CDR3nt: TGTGCCAGCATCCAATCGACAGGGGTTCTGGTTTCACCCCTCCACTTT
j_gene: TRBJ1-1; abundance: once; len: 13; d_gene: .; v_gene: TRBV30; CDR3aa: CAWSVARGTEAFF; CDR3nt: TGTGCCTGGAGTGTGGCCAGGGGCACTGAAGCTTTCTTT
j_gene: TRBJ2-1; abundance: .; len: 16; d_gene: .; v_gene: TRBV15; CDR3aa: CATSREPRAPYNEQFF; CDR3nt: TGTGCCACCAGCAGAGAACCCAGGGCACCCTACAATGAGCAGTTCTTC
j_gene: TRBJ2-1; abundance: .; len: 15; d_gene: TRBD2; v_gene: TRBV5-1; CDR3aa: CASSLGLASYNEQFF; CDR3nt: TGCGCCAGCAGCTTAGGACTAGCTTCCTACAATGAGCAGTTCTTC
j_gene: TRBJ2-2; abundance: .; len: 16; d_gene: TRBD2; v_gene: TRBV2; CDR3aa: CASSVELAGNTGELFF; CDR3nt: TGTGCCAGCAGTGTCGAACTAGCGGGAAACACCGGGGAGCTGTTTTTT
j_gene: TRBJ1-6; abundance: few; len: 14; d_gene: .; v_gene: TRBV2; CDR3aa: CASSVQGASSPLHF; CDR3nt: TGTGCCAGCAGTGTTCAGGGCGCCAGTTCACCCCTCCACTTT
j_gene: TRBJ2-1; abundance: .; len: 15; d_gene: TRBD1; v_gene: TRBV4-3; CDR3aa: CASSQDLGQYNEQFF; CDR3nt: TGCGCCAGCAGCCAAGATCTGGGACAGTACAATGAGCAGTTCTTC
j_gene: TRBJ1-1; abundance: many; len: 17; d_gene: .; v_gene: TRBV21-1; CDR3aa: CARAPNVGGEMNTEAFF; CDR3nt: TGTGCCAGGGCTCCAAACGTAGGGGGCGAGATGAACACTGAAGCTTTCTTT
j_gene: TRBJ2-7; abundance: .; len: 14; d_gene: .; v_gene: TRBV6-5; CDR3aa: CASRGGLGTYEQYF; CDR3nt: TGTGCCAGCAGAGGGGGTTTGGGGACCTACGAGCAGTACTTC
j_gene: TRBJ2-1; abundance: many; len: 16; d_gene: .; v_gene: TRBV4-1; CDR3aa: CASSQVDLVSYNEQFF; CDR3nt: TGCGCCAGCAGCCAAGTGGATCTAGTGTCCTACAATGAGCAGTTCTTC
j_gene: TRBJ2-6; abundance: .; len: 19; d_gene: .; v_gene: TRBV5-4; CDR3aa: CASSSPSLRRVSGANVLTF; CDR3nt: TGTGCCAGCAGTAGCCCTTCCCTAAGACGAGTCTCTGGGGCCAACGTCCTGACTTTC
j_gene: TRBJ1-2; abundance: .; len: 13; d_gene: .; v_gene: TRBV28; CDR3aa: CASSLSGGYGYTF; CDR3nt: TGTGCCAGCAGTTTAAGCGGGGGGTATGGCTACACCTTC
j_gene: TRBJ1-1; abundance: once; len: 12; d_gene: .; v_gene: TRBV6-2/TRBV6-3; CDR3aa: CASSYGRTEAFF; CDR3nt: TGTGCCAGCAGTTACGGGAGGACTGAAGCTTTCTTT
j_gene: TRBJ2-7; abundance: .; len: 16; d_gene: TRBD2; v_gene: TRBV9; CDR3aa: CASSSTGGGGTHEQYF; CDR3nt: TGTGCCAGCAGCTCTACCGGGGGGGGAGGGACCCACGAGCAGTACTTC
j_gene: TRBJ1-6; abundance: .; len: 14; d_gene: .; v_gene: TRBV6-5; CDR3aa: CATQEGARNSPLHF; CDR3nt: TGTGCCACCCAGGAAGGGGCGCGGAATTCACCCCTCCACTTT
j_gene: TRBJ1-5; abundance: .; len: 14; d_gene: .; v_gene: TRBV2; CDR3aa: CASRGDNSNQPQHF; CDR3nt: TGTGCCAGCAGAGGGGACAACAGCAATCAGCCCCAGCATTTT
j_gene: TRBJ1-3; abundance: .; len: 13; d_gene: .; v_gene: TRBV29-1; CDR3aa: CSVVSRSGNTIYF; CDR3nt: TGCAGCGTTGTCTCGCGCTCTGGAAACACCATATATTTT
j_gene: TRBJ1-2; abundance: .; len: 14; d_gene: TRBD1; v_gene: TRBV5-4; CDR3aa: CASSRPTGRYGYTF; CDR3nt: TGTGCCAGCAGCCGCCCGACAGGGAGATATGGCTACACCTTC
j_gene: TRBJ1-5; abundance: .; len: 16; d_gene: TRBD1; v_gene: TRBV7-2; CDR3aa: CASSFLGQGGDQPQHF; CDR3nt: TGTGCCAGCAGCTTCCTAGGACAGGGGGGGGATCAGCCCCAGCATTTT
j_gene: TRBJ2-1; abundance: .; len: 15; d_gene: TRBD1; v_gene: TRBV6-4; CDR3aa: CASSRSGTGVDEQFF; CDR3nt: TGTGCCAGCAGTCGGTCCGGGACAGGGGTGGATGAGCAGTTCTTC
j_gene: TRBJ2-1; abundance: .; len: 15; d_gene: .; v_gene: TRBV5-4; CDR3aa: CASSPQSGARNEQFF; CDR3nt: TGTGCCAGCAGCCCCCAGTCGGGAGCTCGCAATGAGCAGTTCTTC
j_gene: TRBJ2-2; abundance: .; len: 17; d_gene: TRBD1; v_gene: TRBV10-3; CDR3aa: CAISNRTGTTNTGELFF; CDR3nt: TGTGCCATCAGTAACCGGACAGGGACAACGAACACCGGGGAGCTGTTTTTT
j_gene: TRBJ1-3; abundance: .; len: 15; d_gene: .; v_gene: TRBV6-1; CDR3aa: CASSETGVYGNTIYF; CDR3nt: TGTGCCAGCAGCGAAACGGGGGTCTACGGAAACACCATATATTTT
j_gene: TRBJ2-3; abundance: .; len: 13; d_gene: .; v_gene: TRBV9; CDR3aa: CASSPPSTDTQYF; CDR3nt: TGTGCCAGCAGCCCCCCGAGCACAGATACGCAGTATTTT
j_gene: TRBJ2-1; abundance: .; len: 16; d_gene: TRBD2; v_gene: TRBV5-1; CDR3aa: CASSLEALAGYNEQFF; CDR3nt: TGCGCCAGCAGCTTGGAAGCGCTAGCGGGGTACAATGAGCAGTTCTTC
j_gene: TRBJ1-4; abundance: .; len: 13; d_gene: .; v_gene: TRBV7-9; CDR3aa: CASSPGPGEKLFF; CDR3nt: TGTGCCAGCAGCCCCGGACCGGGGGAAAAACTGTTTTTT
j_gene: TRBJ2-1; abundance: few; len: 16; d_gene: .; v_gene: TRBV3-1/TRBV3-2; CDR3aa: CASSQSLGQKYNEQFF; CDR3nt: TGTGCCAGCAGCCAAAGTTTGGGACAAAAATACAATGAGCAGTTCTTC
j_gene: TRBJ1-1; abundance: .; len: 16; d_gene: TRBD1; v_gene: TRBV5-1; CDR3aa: CASSNPGQGGVTEAFF; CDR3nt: TGCGCCAGCAGCAACCCGGGACAGGGGGGTGTAACTGAAGCTTTCTTT
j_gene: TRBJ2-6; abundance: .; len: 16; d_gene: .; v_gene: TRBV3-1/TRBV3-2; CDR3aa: CASSLSRGRGPNVLTF; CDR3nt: TGTGCCAGCAGCCTTTCCAGGGGGCGGGGGCCCAACGTCCTGACTTTC
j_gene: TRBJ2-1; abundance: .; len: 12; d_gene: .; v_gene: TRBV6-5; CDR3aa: CASSTLVSGQFF; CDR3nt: TGTGCCAGCAGTACGCTAGTGTCGGGGCAGTTCTTC
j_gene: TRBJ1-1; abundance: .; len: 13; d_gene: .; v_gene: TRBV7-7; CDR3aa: CASRLQLNTEAFF; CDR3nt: TGTGCTAGCAGGCTACAGTTAAACACTGAAGCTTTCTTT
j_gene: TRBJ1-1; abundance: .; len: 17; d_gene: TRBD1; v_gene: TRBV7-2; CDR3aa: CASSLAGGQTWNTEAFF; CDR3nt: TGTGCCAGCAGCTTAGCAGGGGGCCAGACGTGGAACACTGAAGCTTTCTTT
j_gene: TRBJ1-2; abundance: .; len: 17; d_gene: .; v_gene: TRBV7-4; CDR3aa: CASSPESAGRVNYGYTF; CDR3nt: TGTGCCAGCAGCCCCGAATCCGCCGGCAGGGTAAACTATGGCTACACCTTC
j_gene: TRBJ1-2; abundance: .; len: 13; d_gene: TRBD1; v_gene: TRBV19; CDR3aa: CASTPVTGYGYTF; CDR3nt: TGTGCCAGTACCCCCGTGACAGGGTATGGCTACACCTTC
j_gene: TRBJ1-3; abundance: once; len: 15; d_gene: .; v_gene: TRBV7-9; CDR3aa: CASSPAAGAGNTIYF; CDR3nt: TGTGCCAGCAGCCCGGCGGCGGGCGCCGGAAACACCATATATTTT